What follows are 9 T cell receptor beta chains derived from one specimen sequenced in a study of vaccination and CD4 T cells after COVID-19. Sequence data for DNA of cultured CD4+ T cells were generated by the Oncomine TCR Beta short-read assay. TCRdb re-called the PCR reads through MiXCR, storing one row per CDR3 protein. This sample has about 20,000 distinct CDR3 sequences, with roughly two fifths found just once. No antigen is known for these receptors. Treatment here: roughly nine-day PBMC culture with coronavirus spike peptide pools or control peptides (ViraFEST assay). Specimen: CD4+ T cells from blood, cultured in vitro. The receptor source for this set is a human donor who had recovered from COVID-19.

Here the CDR3 reads CASSLEVARVIEQFF. CDR3 nucleotide sequence: TGTGCCAGCAGCTTAGAAGTAGCCAGGGTCATCGAGCAGTTCTTC. The chain recombines TRBV11-2 with TRBJ2-1, with D tentatively TRBD1 (5 bases). Trimming removed 0 bases from V and 10 bases from J, with 16 bases in between. The CDR3 is made up of 15 amino acids. Germline assignment: CDR1 SGHAT and CDR2 FQNNGV.

The rearrangement joins TRBV7-9 to TRBJ2-1, with D unclear. The length of the CDR3 is 11 residues. Germline V CDR1 and CDR2: SEHNR, FQNEAQ (reference sequence). The ends were cut back, 1 base at V and 10 bases at J, with 5 bases in the middle. CDR3 residues: CASSLENEQFF. Here the CDR3 DNA reads TGTGCCAGCAGCTTAGAGAACGAGCAGTTCTTC.

The rearrangement uses TRBV20-1 and TRBJ1-3, with 7 positions matching TRBD1. The V gene's germline CDR1 is DFQATT and CDR2 SNEGSKA (reference sequence). The CDR3 extends over 18 amino acids. J was trimmed by 0 bases and V by 5 bases; bases with no gene match: 16. In nucleotides, the CDR3 is TGCAGTGCTTACCCGGGACAGTTATATGGACTCTCTGGAAACACCATATATTTT. Translated: CSAYPGQLYGLSGNTIYF.

This clonotype was observed a few times. The rearrangement joins TRBV7-8 to TRBJ1-5, with 7 bases matching TRBD1. CDR3 length: 20 amino acids. Germline V lookup: CDR1 SGHVS, CDR2 FQNEAQ. Germline trimming cut 3 bases from V and 1 base from J; bases unmatched to any gene: 18. The CDR3 reads CASSFSSRGGGLLSNQPQHF. Written as DNA, the CDR3 is TGTGCCAGCAGCTTTTCGTCTAGGGGAGGGGGCCTTTTGAGCAATCAGCCCCAGCATTTT.

This CDR3 reads CASSPRTGQETQYF. The CDR3 DNA follows: TGTGCCAGCAGTCCCAGGACGGGCCAAGAGACCCAGTACTTC. The chain has TRBV12-3 or TRBV12-4 and TRBJ2-5, with D unclear. There are 14 residues in the CDR3. V was shortened by 5 bases and J by 1 base, with 11 bases between the two germline ends.

In this sample, this clonotype turned up a few times. The chain joins TRBV6-1 to TRBJ2-7; 7 bases map to TRBD1. The length of the CDR3 is 15 residues. The germline V gene has CDR1 MNHNS and CDR2 SASEGT. The trim removed 5 bases at V and 3 bases at J, leaving 10 bases unmatched. The CDR3 nucleotides are TGTGCCAGCAGTCCTCAGACAGGGAACAACTACGAGCAGTACTTC. The encoded protein is CASSPQTGNNYEQYF.

The gene calls are TRBV25-1 and TRBJ2-7; no clear D gene. CDR1 is MGHDK, CDR2 SYGVNS, per germline. Trimming shortened V by 5 bases and J by 5 bases, and 16 bases separated the two germline ends. The CDR3 has 14 residues. CDR3 coding DNA: TGTGCCAGCAGTTCCGACCGTCGTGGGGACGAGCAGTACTTC. Translated: CASSSDRRGDEQYF.

The chain joins TRBV20-1 to TRBJ1-2; a possible D gene is TRBD1 (6 bases). V was pared by 2 bases and J by 0 bases, with 13 bases between. There are 15 residues in the CDR3. The germline CDR1 and CDR2 sequences are DFQATT and SNEGSKA (reference sequence). CDR3 nucleotide sequence: TGCAGTGCTAGACCCGTGGACAGTCCTAACTATGGCTACACCTTC. This translates into CSARPVDSPNYGYTF.

This clonotype appeared a few times. The chain carries TRBV4-1 and TRBJ1-2; the D gene is possibly TRBD1 (5 bases). Trimming removed 7 bases from V and 2 bases from J, with 17 bases in between. Germline CDR1 reads MGHRA; CDR2 reads YSYEKL. The CDR3 has 15 amino acids. The CDR3 is CASTSGGGANYGYTF. In DNA form, the CDR3 reads TGCGCCAGCACCTCGGGAGGAGGGGCAAACTATGGCTACACCTTC.